This entry lists 3 T cell receptor beta chains sequenced from one sample in a study of technical replicates of blood from several donors. The protocol was immunoSEQ multiplex PCR, while the TCRdb copy is restricted to in-frame clones and leaves out a portion. Among over 90,000 clones listed, 95% were seen once. The sample was T cells isolated from PBMCs. These receptors were collected from a human donor in good health.

V is TRBV6-5 and J is TRBJ1-5, with D hard to call. Germline CDR1 is MNHEY and CDR2 is SVGAGI. CDR3 length: 14 residues. V was pared by 0 bases and J by 9 bases, with 12 bases between. CDR3 region: CASSYSPSRGPQHF. The CDR3 DNA sequence: TGTGCCAGCAGTTACTCACCCTCCCGGGGGCCCCAGCATTTT.

The table lists this clone with a count of one. The chain is built from TRBV6-1 and TRBJ2-1, with 11 bases fitting TRBD1. The germline CDR1 and CDR2 sequences are MNHNS and SASEGT. This CDR3 has 14 amino acids. V lost 9 bases to trimming and J lost 4 bases; unmatched junction nucleotides: 5. This CDR3 reads CASGTGGLYNEQFF. The CDR3 region has the DNA TGTGCCAGTGGGACAGGGGGATTATACAATGAGCAGTTCTTC.

This rearrangement joins TRBV6-5 to TRBJ2-1; TRBD2 matches at 12 bases. Germline loops: CDR1 MNHEY, CDR2 SVGAGI. J gave up 7 bases and V 2 bases, and 3 bases lay outside the gene matches. CDR3 length: 15 residues. The CDR3 here is CASSYLAGGQNEQFF. The DNA for the CDR3 is TGTGCCAGCAGTTACCTAGCGGGGGGGCAGAATGAGCAGTTCTTC.